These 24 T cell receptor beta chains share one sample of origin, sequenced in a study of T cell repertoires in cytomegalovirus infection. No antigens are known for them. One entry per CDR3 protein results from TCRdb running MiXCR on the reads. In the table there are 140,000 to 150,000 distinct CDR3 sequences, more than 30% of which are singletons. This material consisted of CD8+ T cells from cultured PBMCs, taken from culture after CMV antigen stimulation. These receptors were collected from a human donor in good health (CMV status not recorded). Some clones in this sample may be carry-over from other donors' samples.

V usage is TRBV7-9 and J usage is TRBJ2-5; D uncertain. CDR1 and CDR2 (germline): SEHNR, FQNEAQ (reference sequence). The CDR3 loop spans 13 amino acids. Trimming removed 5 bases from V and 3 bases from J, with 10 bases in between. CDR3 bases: TGTGCCAGCAGCCCACGACGAGAAGAGACCCAGTACTTC. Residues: CASSPRREETQYF.

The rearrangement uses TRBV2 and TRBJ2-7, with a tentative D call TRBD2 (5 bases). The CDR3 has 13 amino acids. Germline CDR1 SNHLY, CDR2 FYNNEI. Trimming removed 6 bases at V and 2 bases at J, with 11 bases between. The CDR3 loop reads CASRGRAAYEQYF. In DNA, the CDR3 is TGTGCCAGCAGGGGTCGAGCGGCCTACGAGCAGTACTTC.

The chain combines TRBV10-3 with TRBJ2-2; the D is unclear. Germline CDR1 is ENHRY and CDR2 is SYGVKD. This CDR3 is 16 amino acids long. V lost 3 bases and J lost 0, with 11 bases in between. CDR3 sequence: CAISDSRPANTGELFF. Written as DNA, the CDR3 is TGTGCCATCAGTGACTCTCGGCCAGCGAACACCGGGGAGCTGTTTTTT.

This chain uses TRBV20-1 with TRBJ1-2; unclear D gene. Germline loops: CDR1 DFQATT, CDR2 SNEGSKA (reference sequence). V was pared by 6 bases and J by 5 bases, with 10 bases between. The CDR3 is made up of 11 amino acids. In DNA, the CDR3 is TGCAGTGCCATACGGGAGTATGGCTACACCTTC. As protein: CSAIREYGYTF.

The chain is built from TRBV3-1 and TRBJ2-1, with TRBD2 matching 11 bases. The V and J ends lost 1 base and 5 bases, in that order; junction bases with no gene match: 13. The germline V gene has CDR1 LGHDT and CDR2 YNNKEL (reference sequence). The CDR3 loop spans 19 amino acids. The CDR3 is CASSQGPLAGAPRDNEQFF. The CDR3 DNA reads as TGTGCCAGCAGCCAAGGACCACTAGCGGGGGCCCCTCGGGACAATGAGCAGTTCTTC.

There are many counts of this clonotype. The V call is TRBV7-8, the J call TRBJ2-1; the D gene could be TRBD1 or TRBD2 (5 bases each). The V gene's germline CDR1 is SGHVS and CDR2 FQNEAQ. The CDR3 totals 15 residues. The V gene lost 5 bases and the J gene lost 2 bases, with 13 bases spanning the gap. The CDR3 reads CASSATGDPYNEQFF. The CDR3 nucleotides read TGTGCCAGCAGCGCGACCGGGGACCCCTACAATGAGCAGTTCTTC.

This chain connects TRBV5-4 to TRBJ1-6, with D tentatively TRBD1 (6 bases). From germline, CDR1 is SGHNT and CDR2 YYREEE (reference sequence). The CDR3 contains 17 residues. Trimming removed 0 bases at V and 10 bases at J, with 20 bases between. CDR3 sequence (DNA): TGTGCCAGCAGCTTGGTTGACCGGGGGGCGCGGGGATCACCCCTCCACTTT. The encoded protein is CASSLVDRGARGSPLHF.

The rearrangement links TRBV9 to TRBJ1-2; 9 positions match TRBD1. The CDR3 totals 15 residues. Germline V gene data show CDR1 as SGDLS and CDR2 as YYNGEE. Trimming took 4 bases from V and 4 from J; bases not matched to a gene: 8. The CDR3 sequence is CASSKGQGNAYGYTF. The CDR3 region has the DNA TGTGCCAGCAGCAAAGGACAGGGGAATGCCTATGGCTACACCTTC.

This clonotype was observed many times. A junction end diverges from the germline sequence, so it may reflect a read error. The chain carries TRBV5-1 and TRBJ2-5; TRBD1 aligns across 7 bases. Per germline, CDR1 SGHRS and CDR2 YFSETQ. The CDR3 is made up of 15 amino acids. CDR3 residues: CASSSDRSYQETQYF. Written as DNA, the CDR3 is TGTGCCAGCAGCTCGGACAGGTCCTACCAAGAGACCCAGTACTTC.

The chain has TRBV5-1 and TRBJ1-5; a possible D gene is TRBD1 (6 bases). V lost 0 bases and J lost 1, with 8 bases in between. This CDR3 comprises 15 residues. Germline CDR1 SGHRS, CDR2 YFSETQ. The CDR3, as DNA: TGCGCCAGCAGCTTGGACAGGGCGAGCAATCAGCCCCAGCATTTT. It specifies CASSLDRASNQPQHF.

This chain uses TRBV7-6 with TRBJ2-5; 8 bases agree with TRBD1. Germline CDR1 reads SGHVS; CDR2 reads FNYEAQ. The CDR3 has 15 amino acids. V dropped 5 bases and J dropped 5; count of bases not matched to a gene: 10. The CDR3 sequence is CASSTQGAGLETQYF. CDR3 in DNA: TGTGCCAGCAGCACTCAGGGGGCGGGTTTGGAGACCCAGTACTTC.

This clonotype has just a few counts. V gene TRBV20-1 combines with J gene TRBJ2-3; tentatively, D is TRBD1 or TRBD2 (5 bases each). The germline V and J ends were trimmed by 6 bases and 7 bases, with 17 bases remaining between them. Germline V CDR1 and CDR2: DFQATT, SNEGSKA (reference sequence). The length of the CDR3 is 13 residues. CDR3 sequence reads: CSAGPPTWNTQYF. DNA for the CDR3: TGCAGTGCGGGACCTCCGACCTGGAATACGCAGTATTTT.

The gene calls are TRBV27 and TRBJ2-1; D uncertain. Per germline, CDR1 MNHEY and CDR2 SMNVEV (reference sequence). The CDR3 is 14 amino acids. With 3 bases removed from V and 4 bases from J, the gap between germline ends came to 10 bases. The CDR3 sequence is CASSLSGVYNEQFF. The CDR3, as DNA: TGTGCCAGCAGTTTGTCAGGAGTTTACAATGAGCAGTTCTTC.

CDR3 loop: CASSQEDGYGYTF. The CDR3 coding sequence is TGCGCCAGCAGCCAAGAGGACGGCTATGGCTACACCTTC. V is TRBV4-1 and J is TRBJ1-2; D uncertain. Germline V CDR1 and CDR2: MGHRA, YSYEKL. Trimming shortened V by 0 bases and J by 4 bases, and 6 bases separated the two germline ends. This CDR3 is 13 amino acids long.

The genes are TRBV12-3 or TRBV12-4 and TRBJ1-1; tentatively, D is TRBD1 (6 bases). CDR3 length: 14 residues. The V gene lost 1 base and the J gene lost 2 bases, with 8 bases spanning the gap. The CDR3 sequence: CASSLGQVNTEAFF. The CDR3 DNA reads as TGTGCCAGCAGTTTAGGACAGGTTAACACTGAAGCTTTCTTT.

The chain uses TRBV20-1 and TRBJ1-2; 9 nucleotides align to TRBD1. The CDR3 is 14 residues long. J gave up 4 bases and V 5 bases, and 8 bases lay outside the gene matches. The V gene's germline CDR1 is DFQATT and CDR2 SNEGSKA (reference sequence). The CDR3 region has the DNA TGCAGTGCTCTAGACAGGGGGTATAGCTATGGCTACACCTTC. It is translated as CSALDRGYSYGYTF.

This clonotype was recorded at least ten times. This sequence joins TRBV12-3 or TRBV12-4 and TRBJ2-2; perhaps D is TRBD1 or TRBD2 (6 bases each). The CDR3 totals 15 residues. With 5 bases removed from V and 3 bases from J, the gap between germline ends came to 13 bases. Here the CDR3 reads CASSGWGADTGELFF. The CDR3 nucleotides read TGTGCCAGCAGTGGATGGGGGGCTGACACCGGGGAGCTGTTTTTT.

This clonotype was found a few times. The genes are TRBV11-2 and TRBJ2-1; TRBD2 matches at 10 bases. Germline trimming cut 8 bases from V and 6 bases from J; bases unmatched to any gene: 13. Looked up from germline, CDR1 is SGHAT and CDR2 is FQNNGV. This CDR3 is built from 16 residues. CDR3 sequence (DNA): TGTGCCAGCGATCCGGGACTAGCGATCTTGTTCAATGAGCAGTTCTTC. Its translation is CASDPGLAILFNEQFF.

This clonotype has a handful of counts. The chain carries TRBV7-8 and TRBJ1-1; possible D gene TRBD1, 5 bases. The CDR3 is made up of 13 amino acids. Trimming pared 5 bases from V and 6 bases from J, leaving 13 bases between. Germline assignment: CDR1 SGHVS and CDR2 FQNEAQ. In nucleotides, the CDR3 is TGTGCCAGCAGCCTTACAAGGGGAGCTGAAGCTTTCTTT. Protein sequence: CASSLTRGAEAFF.

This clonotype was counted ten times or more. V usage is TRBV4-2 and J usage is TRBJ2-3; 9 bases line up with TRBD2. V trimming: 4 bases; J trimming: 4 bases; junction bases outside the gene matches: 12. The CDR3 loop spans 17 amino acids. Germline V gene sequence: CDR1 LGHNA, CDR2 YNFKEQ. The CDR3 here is CASSPAWGTSLSDTQYF. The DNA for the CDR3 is TGTGCCAGCAGCCCAGCCTGGGGGACTAGCCTCTCAGATACGCAGTATTTT.

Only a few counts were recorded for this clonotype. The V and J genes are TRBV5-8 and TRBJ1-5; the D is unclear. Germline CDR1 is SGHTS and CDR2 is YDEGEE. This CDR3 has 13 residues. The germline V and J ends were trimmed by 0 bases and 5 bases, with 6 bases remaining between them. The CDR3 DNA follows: TGTGCCAGCAGCTTGGTGGCAGATCAGCCCCAGCATTTT. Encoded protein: CASSLVADQPQHF.

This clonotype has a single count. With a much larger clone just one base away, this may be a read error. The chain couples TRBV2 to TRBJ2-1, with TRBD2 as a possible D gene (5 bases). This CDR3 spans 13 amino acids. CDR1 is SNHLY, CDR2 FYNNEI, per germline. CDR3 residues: CANSGLSYNEQFF. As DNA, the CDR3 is TGTGCCAACAGTGGACTGTCCTACAATGAGCAGTTCTTC.

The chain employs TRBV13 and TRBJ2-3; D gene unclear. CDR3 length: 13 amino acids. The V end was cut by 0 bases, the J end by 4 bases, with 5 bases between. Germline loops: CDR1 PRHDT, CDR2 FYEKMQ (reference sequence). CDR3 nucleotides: TGTGCCAGCAGCTTAGGCCTCGCAGATACGCAGTATTTT. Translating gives CASSLGLADTQYF.

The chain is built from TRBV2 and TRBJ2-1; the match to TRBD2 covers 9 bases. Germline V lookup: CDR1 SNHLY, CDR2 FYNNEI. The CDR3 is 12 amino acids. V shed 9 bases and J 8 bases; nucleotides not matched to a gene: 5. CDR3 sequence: CARGIAGDEQFF. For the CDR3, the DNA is TGTGCCAGAGGTATAGCGGGGGATGAGCAGTTCTTC.